The clone carrying this T cell receptor (beta chain) was seen only a few times. No antigen is known for it. Trimming pared 1 base from V and 6 bases from J, leaving 11 bases between. Germline V lookup: CDR1 MNHEY, CDR2 SMNVEV (reference sequence). The CDR3 covers 14 residues. This record belongs to a study of T cell repertoires in cytomegalovirus infection. Study background: Researchers turned to recently identified HLA-C-restricted CMV epitopes as well as well-studied HLA-B-restricted ones.

A single record per CDR3 protein comes from TCRdb applying MiXCR to the reads. Of 310,000 or so distinct CDR3 sequences in the sample, roughly 25% are singletons; the top ten hold 13%. The clonotype originates from a human donor in good health (CMV status not recorded). Some clones in this sample may be carry-over from other donors' samples. This chain joins TRBV27 and TRBJ2-3; D is unresolved. Material: cultured PBMCs, obtained from culture after CMV antigen stimulation. In nucleotides, the CDR3 is TGTGCCAGCAGTTTATATACGCATGCTGATACGCAGTATTTT. This gives the protein CASSLYTHADTQYF.